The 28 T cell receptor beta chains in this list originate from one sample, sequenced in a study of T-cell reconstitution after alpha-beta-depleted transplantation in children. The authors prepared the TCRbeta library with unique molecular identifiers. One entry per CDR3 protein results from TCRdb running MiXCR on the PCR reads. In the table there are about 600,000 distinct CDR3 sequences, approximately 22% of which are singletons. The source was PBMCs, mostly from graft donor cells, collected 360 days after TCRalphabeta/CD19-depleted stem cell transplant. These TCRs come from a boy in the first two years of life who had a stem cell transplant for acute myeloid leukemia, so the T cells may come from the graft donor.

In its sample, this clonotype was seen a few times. For the CDR3, the DNA is TGCGCCAGCAGCCAAGTCGGCAGCCGGAACACTGAAGCTTTCTTT. Residues: CASSQVGSRNTEAFF. V and J are TRBV4-3 and TRBJ1-1; D is ambiguous. Per germline, CDR1 LGHNA and CDR2 YSLEER. The CDR3 consists of 15 residues. Between the trimmed V and J ends, which lost 1 base and 1 base, there was a span of 10 bases.

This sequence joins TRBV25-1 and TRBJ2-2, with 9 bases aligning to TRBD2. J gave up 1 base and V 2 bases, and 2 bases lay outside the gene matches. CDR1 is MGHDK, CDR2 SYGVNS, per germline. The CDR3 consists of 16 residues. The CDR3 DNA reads TGTGCCAGCAGTGAACGCGGGGGGGTGAACACCGGGGAGCTGTTTTTT. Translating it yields CASSERGGVNTGELFF.

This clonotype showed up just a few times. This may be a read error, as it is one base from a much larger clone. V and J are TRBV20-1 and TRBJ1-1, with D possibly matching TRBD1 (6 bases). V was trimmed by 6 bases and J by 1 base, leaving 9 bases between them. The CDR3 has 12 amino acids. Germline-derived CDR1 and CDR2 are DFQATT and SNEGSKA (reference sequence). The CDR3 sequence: CSAGDKNTEAFF. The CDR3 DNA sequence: TGCAGTGCCGGGGACAAGAACACTGAAGCTTTCTTT.

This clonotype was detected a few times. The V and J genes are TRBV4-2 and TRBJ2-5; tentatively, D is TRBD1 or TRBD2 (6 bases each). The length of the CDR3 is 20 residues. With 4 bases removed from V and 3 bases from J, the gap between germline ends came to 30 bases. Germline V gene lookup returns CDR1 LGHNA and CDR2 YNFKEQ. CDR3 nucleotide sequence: TGTGCCAGCAGCCCGCCCCGACCCGGGGGCCCCTCCCTCCAGGAAGAGACCCAGTACTTC. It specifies CASSPPRPGGPSLQEETQYF.

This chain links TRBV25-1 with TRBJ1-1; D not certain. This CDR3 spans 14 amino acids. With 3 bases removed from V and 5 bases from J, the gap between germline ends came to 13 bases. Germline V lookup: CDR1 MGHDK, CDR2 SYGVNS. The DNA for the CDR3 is TGTGCCAGCAGTGACTCGGTGGTAGGAACTGAAGCTTTCTTT. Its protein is CASSDSVVGTEAFF.

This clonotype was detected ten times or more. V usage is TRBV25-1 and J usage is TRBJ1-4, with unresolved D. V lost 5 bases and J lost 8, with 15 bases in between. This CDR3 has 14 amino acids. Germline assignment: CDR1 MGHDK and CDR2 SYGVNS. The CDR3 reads CASSLQGQKEKLFF. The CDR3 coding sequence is TGTGCCAGCAGTCTTCAAGGGCAAAAAGAAAAACTGTTTTTT. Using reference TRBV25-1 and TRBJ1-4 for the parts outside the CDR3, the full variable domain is EADIYQTPRYLVIGTGKKITLECSQTMGHDKMYWYQQDPGMELHLIHYSYGVNSTEKGDLSSESTVSRIRTEHFPLTLESARPSHTSQYLCASSLQGQKEKLFFGSGTQLSVL.

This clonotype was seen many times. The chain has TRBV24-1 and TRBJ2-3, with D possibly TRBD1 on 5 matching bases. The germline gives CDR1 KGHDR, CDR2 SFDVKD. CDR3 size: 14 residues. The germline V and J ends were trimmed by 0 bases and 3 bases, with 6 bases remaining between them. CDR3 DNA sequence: TGTGCCACCAGTGATTTGGACAGAACAGATACGCAGTATTTT. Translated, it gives CATSDLDRTDTQYF.

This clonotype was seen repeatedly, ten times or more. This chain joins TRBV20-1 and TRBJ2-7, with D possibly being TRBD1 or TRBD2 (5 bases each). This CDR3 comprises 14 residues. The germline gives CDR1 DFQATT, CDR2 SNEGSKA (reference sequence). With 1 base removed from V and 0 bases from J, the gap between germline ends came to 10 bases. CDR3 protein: CSARVPGSSYEQYF. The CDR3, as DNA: TGCAGTGCTAGAGTCCCAGGGAGCTCCTACGAGCAGTACTTC.

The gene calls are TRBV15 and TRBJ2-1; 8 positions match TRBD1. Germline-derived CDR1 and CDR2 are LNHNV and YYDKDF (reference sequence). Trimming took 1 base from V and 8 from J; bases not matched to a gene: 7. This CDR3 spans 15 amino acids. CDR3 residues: CATSRVRGQVDEQFF. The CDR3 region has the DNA TGTGCCACCAGCAGAGTGAGGGGACAGGTCGATGAGCAGTTCTTC.

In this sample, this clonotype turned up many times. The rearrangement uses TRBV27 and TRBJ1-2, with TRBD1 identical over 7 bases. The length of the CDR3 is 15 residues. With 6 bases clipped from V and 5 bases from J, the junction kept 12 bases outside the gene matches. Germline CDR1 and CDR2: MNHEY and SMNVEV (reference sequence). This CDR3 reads CASSPGTAWGYGYTF. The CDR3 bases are TGTGCCAGCAGCCCAGGGACAGCCTGGGGATATGGCTACACCTTC.

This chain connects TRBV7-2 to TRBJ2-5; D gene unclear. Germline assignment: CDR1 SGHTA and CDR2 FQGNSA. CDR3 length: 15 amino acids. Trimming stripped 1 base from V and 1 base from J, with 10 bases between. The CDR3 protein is CASSLGSAVQETQYF. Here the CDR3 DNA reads TGTGCCAGCAGCTTAGGGTCTGCGGTCCAAGAGACCCAGTACTTC.

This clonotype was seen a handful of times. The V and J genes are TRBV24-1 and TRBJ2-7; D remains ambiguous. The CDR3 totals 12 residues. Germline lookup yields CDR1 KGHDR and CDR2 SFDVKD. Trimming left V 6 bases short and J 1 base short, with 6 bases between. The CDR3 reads CATSRPSYEQYV. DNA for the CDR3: TGTGCCACCAGTCGGCCTTCCTACGAGCAGTACGTC.

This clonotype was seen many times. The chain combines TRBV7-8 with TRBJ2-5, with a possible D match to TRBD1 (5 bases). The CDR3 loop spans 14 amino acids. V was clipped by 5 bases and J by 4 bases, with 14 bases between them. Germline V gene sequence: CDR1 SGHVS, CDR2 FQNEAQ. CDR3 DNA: TGTGCCAGCAGCCCGCATCAGGGCTCAGAGACCCAGTACTTC. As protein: CASSPHQGSETQYF.

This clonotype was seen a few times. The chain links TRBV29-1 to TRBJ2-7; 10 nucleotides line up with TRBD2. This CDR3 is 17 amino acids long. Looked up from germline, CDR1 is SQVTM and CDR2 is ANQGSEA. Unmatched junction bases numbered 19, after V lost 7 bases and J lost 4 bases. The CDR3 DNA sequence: TGCAGCGCAATCCGAGATGACTCTAGCGGGGGCGGGTACGAGCAGTACTTC. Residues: CSAIRDDSSGGGYEQYF.

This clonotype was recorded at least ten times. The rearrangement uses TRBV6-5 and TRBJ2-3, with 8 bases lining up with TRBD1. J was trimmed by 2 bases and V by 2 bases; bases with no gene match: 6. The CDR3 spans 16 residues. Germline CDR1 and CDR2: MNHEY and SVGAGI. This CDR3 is CASSYRRQGATDTQYF. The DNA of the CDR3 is TGTGCCAGCAGTTACAGGCGTCAGGGGGCCACAGATACGCAGTATTTT.

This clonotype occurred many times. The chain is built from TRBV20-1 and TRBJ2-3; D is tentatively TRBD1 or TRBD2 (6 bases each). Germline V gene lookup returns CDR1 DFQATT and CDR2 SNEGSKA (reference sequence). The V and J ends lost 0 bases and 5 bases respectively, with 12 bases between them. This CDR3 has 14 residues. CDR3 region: CSAREGGLGDTQYF. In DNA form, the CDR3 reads TGCAGTGCTAGAGAAGGGGGGCTGGGAGATACGCAGTATTTT.

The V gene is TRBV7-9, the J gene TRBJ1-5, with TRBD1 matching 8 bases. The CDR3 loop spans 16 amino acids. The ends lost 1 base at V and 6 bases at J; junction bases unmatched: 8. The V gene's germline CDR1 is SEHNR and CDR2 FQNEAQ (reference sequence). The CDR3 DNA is TGTGCCAGCAGCTTAGATGCAGGGGGCTATATTCAGCCCCAGCATTTT. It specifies CASSLDAGGYIQPQHF. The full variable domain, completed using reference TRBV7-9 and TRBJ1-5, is DTGVSQNPRHKITKRGQNVTFRCDPISEHNRLYWYRQTLGQGPEFLTYFQNEAQLEKSRLLSDRFSAERPKGSFSTLEIQRTEQGDSAMYLCASSLDAGGYIQPQHFGDGTRLSIL.

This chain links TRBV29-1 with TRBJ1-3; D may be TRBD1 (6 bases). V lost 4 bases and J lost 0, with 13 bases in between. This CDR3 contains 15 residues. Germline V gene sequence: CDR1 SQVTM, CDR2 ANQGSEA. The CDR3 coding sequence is TGCAGCGTTGCACTCGACAGGCCCTCTGGAAACACCATATATTTT. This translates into CSVALDRPSGNTIYF. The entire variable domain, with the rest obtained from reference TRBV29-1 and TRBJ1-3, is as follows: SAVISQKPSRDICQRGTSLTIQCQVDSQVTMMFWYRQQPGQSLTLIATANQGSEATYESGFVIDKFPISRPNLTFSTLTVSNMSPEDSSIYLCSVALDRPSGNTIYFGEGSWLTVV.

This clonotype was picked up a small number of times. CDR3 in DNA: TGTGCCAGCAGCTTCCTGACTGGGGCCTCTGGAAACACCATATATTTT. Translated: CASSFLTGASGNTIYF. V and J are TRBV7-6 and TRBJ1-3; D may be TRBD1 (5 bases). CDR1 and CDR2 from the germline V gene are SGHVS and FNYEAQ. This CDR3 has 16 residues. Between the trimmed V and J ends, which lost 3 bases and 0 bases, there was a span of 12 bases.

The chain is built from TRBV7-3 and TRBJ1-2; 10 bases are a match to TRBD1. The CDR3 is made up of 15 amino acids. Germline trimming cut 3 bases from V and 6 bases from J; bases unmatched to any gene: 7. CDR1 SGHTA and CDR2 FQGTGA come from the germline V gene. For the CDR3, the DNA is TGTGCCAGCAGCTTTCCGGGACAGGGGCTCAATGGCTACACCTTC. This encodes CASSFPGQGLNGYTF.

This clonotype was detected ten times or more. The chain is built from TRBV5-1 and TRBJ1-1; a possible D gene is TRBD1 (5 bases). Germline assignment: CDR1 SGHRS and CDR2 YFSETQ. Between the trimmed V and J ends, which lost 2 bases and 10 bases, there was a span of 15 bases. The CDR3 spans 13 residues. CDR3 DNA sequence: TGCGCCAGCAGCTTATCCCTAGGGGTTGGAGCTTTCTTT. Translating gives CASSLSLGVGAFF.

CDR3: CASSPPGQFYEQYF. CDR3 bases: TGTGCCAGCAGTCCTCCGGGACAGTTTTACGAGCAGTACTTC. This chain uses TRBV6-1 with TRBJ2-7, with TRBD1 matching over 7 bases. CDR3 length: 14 amino acids. Germline values: CDR1 MNHNS, CDR2 SASEGT. J was trimmed by 4 bases and V by 5 bases; bases with no gene match: 8.

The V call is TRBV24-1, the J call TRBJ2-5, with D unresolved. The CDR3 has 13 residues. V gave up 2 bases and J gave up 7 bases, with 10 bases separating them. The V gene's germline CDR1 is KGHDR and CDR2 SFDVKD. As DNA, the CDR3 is TGTGCCACCAGTGATTCTAGGCCGGGGACCCAGTACTTC. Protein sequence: CATSDSRPGTQYF.

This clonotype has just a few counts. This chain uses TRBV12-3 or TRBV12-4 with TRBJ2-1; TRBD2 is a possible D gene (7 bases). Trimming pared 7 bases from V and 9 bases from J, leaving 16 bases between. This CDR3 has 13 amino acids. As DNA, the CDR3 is TGTGCCAGCACCAGATCAGGGGAGGGTGAGCAGTTCTTC. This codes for CASTRSGEGEQFF.

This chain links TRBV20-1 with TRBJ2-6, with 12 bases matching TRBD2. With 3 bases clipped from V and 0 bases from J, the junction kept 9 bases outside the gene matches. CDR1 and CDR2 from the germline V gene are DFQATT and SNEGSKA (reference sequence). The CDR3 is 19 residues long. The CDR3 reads CSASDGLAGPSSGANVLTF. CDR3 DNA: TGCAGTGCTAGTGATGGACTAGCGGGGCCTAGCTCTGGGGCCAACGTCCTGACTTTC.

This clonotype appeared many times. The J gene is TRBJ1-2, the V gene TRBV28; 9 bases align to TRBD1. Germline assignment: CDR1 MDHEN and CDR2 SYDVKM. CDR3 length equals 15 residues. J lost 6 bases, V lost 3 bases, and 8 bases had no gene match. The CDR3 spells CASSFVGTGRDGYTF. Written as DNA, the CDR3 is TGTGCCAGCAGTTTTGTCGGGACAGGGCGAGATGGCTACACCTTC.

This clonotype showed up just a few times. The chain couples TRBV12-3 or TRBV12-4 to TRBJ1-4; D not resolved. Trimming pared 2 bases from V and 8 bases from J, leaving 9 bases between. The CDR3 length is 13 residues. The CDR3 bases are TGTGCCAGCAGTTTACAGAGAGCCGAAAAACTGTTTTTT. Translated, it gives CASSLQRAEKLFF.

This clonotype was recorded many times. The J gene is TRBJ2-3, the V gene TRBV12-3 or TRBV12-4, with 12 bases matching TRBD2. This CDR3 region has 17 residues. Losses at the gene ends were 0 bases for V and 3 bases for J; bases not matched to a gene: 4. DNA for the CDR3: TGTGCCAGCAGTTTAGCGCGGACTAGCGGGGTAACAGATACGCAGTATTTT. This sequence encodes CASSLARTSGVTDTQYF.